This T cell receptor beta chain emerged from a study of blood T cell repertoires in COVID-19 (dated by TCRdb to 2020 to 2021). Background on the whole study: Collaborator samples came from the United States, Italy and Spain and covered acute and convalescent phases of COVID-19. Samples were obtained from the ongoing ImmuneRACE study (first 160 participants) and from approximately 1,200 subjects provided by 6 global collaborators. A de-identified subject ID, COVID-19 status, age in years and sex were almost always included in the sample metadata. The prospective study material was composed of cDNA or gDNA derived from T cells, B-cell-depleted T cells, or PBMCs. A freely available public database, intended as a resource for researchers studying the immune response to SARS-CoV-2, is where the repertoires were released. Where available, HLA class I and class II types were obtained from metadata supplied by the sample provider rather than from assay-based typing. The dataset comprised deeply sampled blood TCRbeta repertoires from subjects exposed to, actively infected with, or recovered from COVID-19. The paper's findings and limits, for the study overall: How much clinical and demographic metadata was included differed by source and by participant, and the metadata was provided uncurated.

TCRbeta CDR3 regions were amplified from genomic DNA using the immunoSEQ Assay, a bias-controlled multiplex PCR. In the original analysis: Within the assay, amplification of reference gene primers was used to estimate how many nucleated cells each sample contained. To quantify the absolute abundance of each unique TCRbeta CDR3 rearrangement, sequence reads were collapsed and filtered. Productive Simpson clonality was computed per sample as the square root of Simpson's diversity index over productive rearrangements. Drawn from immuneACCESS, this table holds only the in-frame rearrangements with V and J called that TCRdb kept. Clones are partly lost; checked studies trace under half to an unresolved V gene and leave the rest unexplained. Clone size and V and J calls were adopted from that table, with D and trimming inferred from the DNA. The sample has 70,000 to 100,000 clones on record, roughly 87% of them singletons. Together, the top ten hold approximately 16% of the sample.

For this clone: What antigen it recognizes has not been identified. Base qualities are not recorded, but no much larger clone differs from it by a single base.

CDR1 and CDR2 are drawn from the germline V gene: MNHEY, SVGEGT. The CDR3 runs 11 residues from the cysteine to the phenylalanine. Kept here is only the CDR3 DNA, which spans 33 bases and is read in frame from base 1. Between the V and J ends, shortened by 6 bases and 6 bases respectively, the junction contains 6 bases. One collaborating source in Seattle enrolled patients during active infection and followed them longitudinally through the course of disease. Whole blood was collected in K2EDTA tubes by collaborating institutions according to the institutions' own protocols. Collaborator samples were shipped for TCRbeta analysis as frozen whole blood, isolated PBMCs, or DNA extracted from either sample type.

The sequence came from a woman aged 60-75 years with COVID-19, enrolled during active disease. The chain is encoded by TRBV6-2 or TRBV6-3 joined to TRBJ1-3, with the D gene uncertain. The sequenced material came from peripheral blood. The DNA sequence is given as TGTGCCAGCAGCAACACAAACACCATATATTTT. Its coded protein is CASSNTNTIYF.